A selection of T cell receptor beta chains follows, all from one sample in a study of blood T cell repertoires in COVID-19. TCRdb's copy holds only in-frame clones and misses some; the assay was immunoSEQ multiplex PCR. Among a few hundred thousand clones listed, roughly four fifths were seen once. The sample taken for sequencing was peripheral blood. Source of these receptors: a woman aged 50 to 60 with acute or convalescent COVID-19. The CDR3 runs from the conserved cysteine through the conserved F or W. The D gene is left open where the match is weak. Expanded clones get a size class; other rows say once, few or many, or leave the size out.

clone_size | j_call | d_call | v_call | cdr3_aa | cdr3_nt
few | TRBJ2-7 | NA | TRBV19 | CASSIDHGVSYEQYF | TGTGCCAGTAGTATAGATCACGGGGTCTCCTACGAGCAGTACTTC
NA | TRBJ2-1 | NA | TRBV28 | CASSLDYPEQFF | TGTGCCAGCAGTTTAGACTATCCTGAGCAGTTCTTC
NA | TRBJ1-2 | TRBD1 | TRBV28 | CASSTGTDYGYTF | TGTGCCAGCAGCACCGGGACAGACTATGGCTACACCTTC
NA | TRBJ2-5 | NA | TRBV9 | CASSVAIQQQYQETQYF | TGTGCCAGCAGCGTAGCAATCCAGCAACAGTACCAAGAGACCCAGTACTTC
NA | TRBJ1-1 | NA | TRBV28 | CASSPPLGLGVGVTEAFF | TGTGCCAGCAGTCCCCCCCTAGGCCTTGGGGTGGGAGTCACTGAAGCTTTCTTT
NA | TRBJ1-1 | NA | TRBV18 | CASSPARENTEAFF | TGTGCCAGCTCACCCGCCAGGGAGAACACTGAAGCTTTCTTT
NA | TRBJ2-6 | TRBD1 | TRBV30 | CALYRDRGRPGANVLTF | TGTGCCTTATACCGGGACAGGGGGCGCCCTGGGGCCAACGTCCTGACTTTC
NA | TRBJ1-1 | NA | TRBV7-2 | CASSPEQGITEAFF | TGTGCCAGCAGTCCCGAACAGGGAATCACTGAAGCTTTCTTT
NA | TRBJ1-1 | TRBD1 | TRBV6-5 | CASRGTVAEAFF | TGTGCCAGCAGAGGGACAGTAGCTGAAGCTTTCTTT
NA | TRBJ1-1 | NA | TRBV19 | CASSINPGTEAFF | TGTGCCAGTAGTATAAACCCGGGCACTGAAGCTTTCTTT
few | TRBJ2-3 | TRBD2 | TRBV12-5 | CASGSGTRGGGDTQYF | TGTGCTAGTGGTTCTGGGACACGGGGGGGTGGAGATACGCAGTATTTT
NA | TRBJ2-1 | NA | TRBV19 | CASTRRDEQFF | TGTGCCAGTACTAGGCGGGATGAGCAGTTCTTC
few | TRBJ2-2 | NA | TRBV5-4 | CASSPENRANTGELFF | TGTGCCAGCAGCCCTGAGAACAGGGCGAACACCGGGGAGCTGTTTTTT
NA | TRBJ1-1 | NA | TRBV15 | CATSSLYDGGNTEAFF | TGTGCCACCAGCAGCCTATACGACGGGGGGAACACTGAAGCTTTCTTT
NA | TRBJ1-2 | TRBD1 | TRBV24-1 | CATSLTGGAGYTF | TGTGCCACCAGCCTGACAGGGGGCGCTGGCTACACCTTC
once | TRBJ2-5 | TRBD1 | TRBV5-4 | CASSLGGQGAETQYF | TGTGCCAGCAGCTTGGGAGGTCAGGGGGCCGAGACCCAGTACTTC
NA | TRBJ1-2 | TRBD1 | TRBV30 | CAWSLDREGYTF | TGTGCCTGGAGTTTAGACAGGGAAGGCTACACCTTC
NA | TRBJ1-2 | NA | TRBV12-3/TRBV12-4 | CASSIGQLYGYTF | TGTGCCAGCAGCATTGGACAGCTCTATGGCTACACCTTC
NA | TRBJ1-1 | TRBD1 | TRBV5-1 | CATKQGADTEAFF | TGCGCCACCAAACAGGGGGCGGACACTGAAGCTTTCTTT